Sequencing of this TCR beta chain was carried out in a study of CD8+CD57+ T cells in acquired aplastic anemia. Study-level points and caveats: Roughly 31 CD8+ CDR3 sequences were shared between patients and controls.

This CDR3 region has 14 residues. Germline V gene data show CDR1 as SGHRS and CDR2 as YFSETQ. Deletions cut 4 bases from V and 2 bases from J, with 11 bases between. Researchers used genomic DNA as the template to profile TCR beta VDJ and CDR3. TCRdb processed the reads anew with MiXCR; each CDR3 protein has one entry. In the table there are 150,000 to 200,000 distinct CDR3 sequences, over 60% of which are singletons. With respect to this clonotype: Its antigen is not identified.

The material sequenced was sorted CD4+, CD8+, or CD8+CD57+ T cells (not recorded which) from PBMCs. The V call is TRBV5-1, the J call TRBJ2-3; D is possibly TRBD1 (5 bases). The origin of this receptor is a human donor with severe aplastic anemia or a healthy control (not recorded which). The CDR3 sequence: CASSHDRLTDTQYF. The CDR3 DNA is TGCGCCAGCAGCCACGACAGACTCACAGATACGCAGTATTTT.